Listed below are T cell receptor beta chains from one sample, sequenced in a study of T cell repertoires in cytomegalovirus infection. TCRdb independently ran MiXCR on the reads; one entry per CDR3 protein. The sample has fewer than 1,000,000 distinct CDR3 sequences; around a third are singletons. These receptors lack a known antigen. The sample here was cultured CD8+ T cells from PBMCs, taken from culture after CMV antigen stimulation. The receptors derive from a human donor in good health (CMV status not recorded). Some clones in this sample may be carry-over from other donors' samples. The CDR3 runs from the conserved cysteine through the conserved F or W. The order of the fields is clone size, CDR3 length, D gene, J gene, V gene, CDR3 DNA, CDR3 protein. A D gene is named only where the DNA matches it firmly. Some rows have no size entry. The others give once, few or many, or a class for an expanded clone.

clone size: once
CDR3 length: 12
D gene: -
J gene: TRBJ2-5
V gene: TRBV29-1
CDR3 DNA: TGCAGCGTTGAACTGGGGGCAGAGACCCAGTACTTC
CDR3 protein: CSVELGAETQYF

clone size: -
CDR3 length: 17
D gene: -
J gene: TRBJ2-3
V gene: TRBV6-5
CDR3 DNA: TGTGCCAGCAGTTACGCTCTAGCGCTTGGCCTCACAGATACGCAGTATTTT
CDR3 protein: CASSYALALGLTDTQYF

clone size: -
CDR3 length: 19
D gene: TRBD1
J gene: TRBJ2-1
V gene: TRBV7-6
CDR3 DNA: TGTGCCAGCAGCTTACTCCCTTTTGCCACAGGGGGCTCCTACAATGAGCAGTTCTTC
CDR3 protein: CASSLLPFATGGSYNEQFF

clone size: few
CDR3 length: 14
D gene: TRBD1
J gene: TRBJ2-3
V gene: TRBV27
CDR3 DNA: TGTGCCAGCAGACATCAGGGGGCACCAGATACGCAGTATTTT
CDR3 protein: CASRHQGAPDTQYF

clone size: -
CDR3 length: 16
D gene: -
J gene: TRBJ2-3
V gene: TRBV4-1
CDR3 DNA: TGCGCCAGCAGCCACCCCCCGTGGACAGCCACAGATACGCAGTATTTT
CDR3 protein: CASSHPPWTATDTQYF

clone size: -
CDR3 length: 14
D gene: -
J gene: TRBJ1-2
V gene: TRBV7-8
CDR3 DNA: TGTGCCAGCAGGGCTGAGGGTTCCAACTATGGCTACACCTTC
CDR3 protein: CASRAEGSNYGYTF

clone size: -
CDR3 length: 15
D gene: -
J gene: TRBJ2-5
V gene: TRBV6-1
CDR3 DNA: TGTGCCAGCAGTGAAGTAGCGGCAGTCCAAGAGACCCAGTACTTC
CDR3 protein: CASSEVAAVQETQYF

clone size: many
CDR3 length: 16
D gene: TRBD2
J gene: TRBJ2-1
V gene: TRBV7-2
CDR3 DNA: TGTGCCAGCAGCTTAGGAGAACTAGCGGGGTGGGGCGAGCAGTTCTTC
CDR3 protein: CASSLGELAGWGEQFF

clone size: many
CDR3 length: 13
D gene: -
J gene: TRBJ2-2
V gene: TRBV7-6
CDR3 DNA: TGTGCCAGCAGCCCCATTAACACCGGGGAGCTGTTTTTT
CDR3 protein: CASSPINTGELFF

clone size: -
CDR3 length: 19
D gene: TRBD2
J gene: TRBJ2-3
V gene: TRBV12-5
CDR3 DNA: TGTGCTAGTGGTTTCCAACTAGCGGGGGCGACCGATAGCACAGATACGCAGTATTTT
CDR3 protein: CASGFQLAGATDSTDTQYF

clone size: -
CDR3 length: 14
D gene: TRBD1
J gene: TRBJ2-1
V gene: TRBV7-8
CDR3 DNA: TGTGCCAGCAGCATAAGACAGGGGGGAAATGAGCAGTTCTTC
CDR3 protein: CASSIRQGGNEQFF

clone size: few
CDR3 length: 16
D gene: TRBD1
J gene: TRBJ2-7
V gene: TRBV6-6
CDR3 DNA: TGTGCCAGCAGTTACTCACTCAGACAGGGGGATTACGAGCAGTACTTC
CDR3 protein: CASSYSLRQGDYEQYF

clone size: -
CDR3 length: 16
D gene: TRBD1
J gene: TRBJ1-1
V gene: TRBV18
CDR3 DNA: TGTGCCAGCTCACTCCGGGACAGGAGGGAGGTAACTGAAGCTTTCTTT
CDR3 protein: CASSLRDRREVTEAFF

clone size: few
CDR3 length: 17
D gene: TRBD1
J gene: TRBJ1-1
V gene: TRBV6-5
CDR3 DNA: TGTGCCAGCAGTTACTCCGGGACAGGATACATCTACACTGAAGCTTTCTTT
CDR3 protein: CASSYSGTGYIYTEAFF

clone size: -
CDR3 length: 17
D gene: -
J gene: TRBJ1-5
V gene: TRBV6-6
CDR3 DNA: TGTGCCAGCAGTTACTCTGAGGTGTCAGATGGGGATCAGCCCCAGCATTTT
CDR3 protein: CASSYSEVSDGDQPQHF

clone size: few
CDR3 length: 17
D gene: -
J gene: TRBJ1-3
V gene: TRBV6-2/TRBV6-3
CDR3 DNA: TGTGCCAGCAGTCCTTTCGATGAGAACCCATCTGGAAACACCATATATTTT
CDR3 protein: CASSPFDENPSGNTIYF

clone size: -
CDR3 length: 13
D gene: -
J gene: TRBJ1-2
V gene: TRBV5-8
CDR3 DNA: TGTGCCGCCAAAGGGGGAGCTAACTATGGCTACACCTTC
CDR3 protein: CAAKGGANYGYTF

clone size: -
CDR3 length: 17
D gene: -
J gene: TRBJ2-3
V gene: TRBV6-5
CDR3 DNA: TGTGCCAGCAGTTACTCGAAATACACAGTTGGACTGGATACGCAGTATTTT
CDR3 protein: CASSYSKYTVGLDTQYF

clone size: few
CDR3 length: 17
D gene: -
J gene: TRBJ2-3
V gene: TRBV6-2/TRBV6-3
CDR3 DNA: TGTGCCAGCAGTTACTACGGCGCGGAGAGTTTGACAGATACGCAGTATTTT
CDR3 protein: CASSYYGAESLTDTQYF

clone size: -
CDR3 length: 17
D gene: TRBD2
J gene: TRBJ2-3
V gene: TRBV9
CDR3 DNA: TGTGCCAGCAGCGTAGAAGGGTCTAGCGGGGAAACAGATACGCAGTATTTT
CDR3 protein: CASSVEGSSGETDTQYF

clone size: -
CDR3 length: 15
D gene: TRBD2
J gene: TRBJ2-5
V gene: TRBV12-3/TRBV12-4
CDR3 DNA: TGTGCCAGCAGTTTACAGCGGGGGGGACACGAGACCCAGTACTTC
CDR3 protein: CASSLQRGGHETQYF

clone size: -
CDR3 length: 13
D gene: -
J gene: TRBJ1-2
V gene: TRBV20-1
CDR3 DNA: TGCAGTACTAGAGACGTCGAGAACTATGGCTACACCTTC
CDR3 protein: CSTRDVENYGYTF

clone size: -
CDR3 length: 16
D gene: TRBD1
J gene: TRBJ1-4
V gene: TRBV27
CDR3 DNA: TGTGCCAGCAGTAGCGGGACAGGGCTTGTAAGGGAAAAACTGTTTTTT
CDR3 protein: CASSSGTGLVREKLFF

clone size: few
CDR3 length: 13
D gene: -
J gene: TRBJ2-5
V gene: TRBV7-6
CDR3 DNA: TGTGCCAGCCACCCCGGGCGCCCGGAGACCCAGTACTTC
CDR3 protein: CASHPGRPETQYF

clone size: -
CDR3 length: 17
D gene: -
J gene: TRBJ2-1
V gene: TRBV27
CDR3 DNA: TGTGCCAGCAGTTTATCGGGGGACCTCGGTACGTACAATGAGCAGTTCTTC
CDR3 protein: CASSLSGDLGTYNEQFF

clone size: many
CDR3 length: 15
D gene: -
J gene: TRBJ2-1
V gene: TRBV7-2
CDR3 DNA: TGTGCCAGCAGCTACCGGACTGGCTCCTACAATGAGCAGTTCTTC
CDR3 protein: CASSYRTGSYNEQFF

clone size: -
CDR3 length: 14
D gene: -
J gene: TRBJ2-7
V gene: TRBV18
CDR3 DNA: TGTGCCAGCTCATCCCGAGAAAAGGGTTACGAGCAGTACTTC
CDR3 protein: CASSSREKGYEQYF

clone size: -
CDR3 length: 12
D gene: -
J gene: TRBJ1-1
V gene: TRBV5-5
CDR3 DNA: TGTGCCAGCAGCCCACAGGGAGATGAAGCTTTCTTT
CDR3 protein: CASSPQGDEAFF

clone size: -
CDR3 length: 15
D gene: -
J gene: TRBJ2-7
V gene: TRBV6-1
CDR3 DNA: TGTGCCAGCAGTCTTTTCCGGGGGCCGTACTACGAGCAGTACTTC
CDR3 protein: CASSLFRGPYYEQYF

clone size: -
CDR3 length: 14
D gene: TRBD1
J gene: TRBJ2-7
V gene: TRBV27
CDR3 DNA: TGTGCCAGCAGTCCCGGGACAGGGTTTAACGAGCAGTACTTC
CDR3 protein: CASSPGTGFNEQYF

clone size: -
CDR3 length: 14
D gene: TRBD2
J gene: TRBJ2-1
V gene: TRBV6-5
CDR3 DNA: TGTGCCAGCAGTCCGGGACTAGCATTCGATGAGCAGTTCTTC
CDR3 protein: CASSPGLAFDEQFF

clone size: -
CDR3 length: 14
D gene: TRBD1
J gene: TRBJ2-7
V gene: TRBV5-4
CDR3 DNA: TGTGCCAGCAGCGACGACAGGGGAGCGGACGAGCAGTACTTC
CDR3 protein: CASSDDRGADEQYF